The 10 T cell receptor beta chains in this list originate from one sample, sequenced in a study of Graves' ophthalmopathy and Graves' hyperthyroidism. RNA transcripts yielded amplified TCR beta CDR3 regions. HTBI-primed first-round RT-PCR preceded second-round multiplex PCR. TCRdb reprocessed the multiplex PCR reads via MiXCR and lists one record per CDR3 protein. The repertoire has around 590,000 distinct CDR3 sequences, 39% of them found once; the top ten carry about 4.1%. Sequenced input: peripheral blood or thyroid tissue (not recorded which). These receptors all come from an adult man with Graves' hyperthyroidism.

The chain joins TRBV7-2 to TRBJ2-7, with D tentatively TRBD1 (5 bases). The CDR3 is 15 residues long. The V end lost 6 bases, the J end lost 4 bases, and 19 bases lay between the germline ends. Germline lookup yields CDR1 SGHTA and CDR2 FQGNSA. The CDR3 is CASRTQGAGMYEQYF. CDR3 nucleotide sequence: TGTGCCAGCAGAACCCAAGGGGCAGGGATGTACGAGCAGTACTTC.

This clonotype was seen at least ten times. V is TRBV19 and J is TRBJ2-2; D is unresolved. V lost 8 bases and J lost 13, with 20 bases in between. CDR3 length: 13 residues. The germline CDR1 and CDR2 sequences are LNHDA and SQIVND (reference sequence). CDR3 sequence reads: CASGPRVGFSLFF. The CDR3 region has the DNA TGTGCCAGTGGTCCTAGGGTTGGATTTTCGCTGTTTTTT.

The rearrangement joins TRBV25-1 to TRBJ1-3; D call uncertain. V was pared by 8 bases and J by 4 bases, with 18 bases between. The CDR3 is 15 residues long. Germline CDR1 reads MGHDK; CDR2 reads SYGVNS. The CDR3 loop is CASVDVSGSGNTIYF. The DNA for the CDR3 is TGTGCCAGCGTTGACGTCTCAGGCTCAGGAAACACCATATATTTT.

This clonotype was recorded at least ten times. This sequence joins TRBV2 and TRBJ2-2; D is unresolved. Germline assignment: CDR1 SNHLY and CDR2 FYNNEI. V shed 4 bases and J shed 4 bases, with 13 bases lying between them. This CDR3 contains 15 residues. CDR3 loop: CASSVGPILTGELFF. The CDR3 bases are TGTGCCAGCAGTGTTGGACCGATTCTCACCGGGGAGCTGTTTTTT.

The CDR3 is CASSYGTGESEAFF. The CDR3 coding sequence is TGCGCCAGCAGCTATGGGACAGGAGAATCTGAAGCTTTCTTT. V gene TRBV5-1 combines with J gene TRBJ1-1, with TRBD1 matching over 8 bases. There are 14 residues in the CDR3. V shed 3 bases, J shed 6 bases, and the junction held 7 bases outside the gene matches. Per the germline V gene, CDR1 is SGHRS and CDR2 is YFSETQ.

Concerning this clonotype itself: A junction end diverges from the germline sequence, so it may reflect a read error. The chain links TRBV7-6 to TRBJ1-2, with D possibly TRBD1 on 5 matching bases. This CDR3 has 15 residues. The V gene's germline CDR1 is SGHVS and CDR2 FNYEAQ. The CDR3 sequence: CASSSICRGNYDYTF. The CDR3, as DNA: TGTGCCAGCAGCTCTATATGTCGGGGGAACTATGACTACACCTTC.

This clonotype has just a few counts. This sequence joins TRBV27 and TRBJ2-5; D unclear. The CDR3 loop spans 13 amino acids. V was cut by 5 bases and J by 0 bases, with 7 bases left in between. The germline V gene has CDR1 MNHEY and CDR2 SMNVEV (reference sequence). The CDR3 DNA is TGTGCCAGCAGTCGTAGGGACCAAGAGACCCAGTACTTC. Protein: CASSRRDQETQYF.

Points on this clonotype: With a much larger clone just one base away, this may be a read error. The chain couples TRBV6-1 to TRBJ2-7; D is ambiguous. CDR3 length equals 11 residues. From germline, CDR1 is MNHNS and CDR2 SASEGT. The CDR3, as DNA: TGTGCCAGCAAGGTCTCCTACGAGCAGCACTTC. Encoded protein: CASKVSYEQHF.

In its sample, this clonotype was seen many times. The chain recombines TRBV19 with TRBJ1-1, with a tentative D call TRBD1 (5 bases). Germline-derived CDR1 and CDR2 are LNHDA and SQIVND (reference sequence). Trimming took 5 bases from V and 4 from J, leaving 8 bases between them. The CDR3 extends over 12 amino acids. The CDR3 DNA reads TGTGCCAGTAGTGGTGGGGGCACTGAAGCTTTCTTT. Its translation is CASSGGGTEAFF.

This clonotype was counted at least ten times. The genes are TRBV20-1 and TRBJ2-5, with D hard to call. The germline CDR1 and CDR2 sequences are DFQATT and SNEGSKA (reference sequence). CDR3 size: 11 residues. The ends were cut back, 3 bases at V and 5 bases at J, with 7 bases in the middle. This CDR3 reads CSASSEETQYF. CDR3 nucleotides: TGCAGTGCTAGTTCGGAGGAGACCCAGTACTTC.